This T cell receptor beta chain was sequenced in a study of vaccination effects on CD4 cells after COVID-19. Study-level information: As their vaccination, participants received two doses of either BNT162b2 or mRNA-1273.

Germline CDR1 and CDR2: LNHNV and YYDKDF (reference sequence). The CDR3 length is 14 residues. The trim removed 5 bases at V and 4 bases at J, leaving 7 bases unmatched. Sequencing in the ViraFEST assay came after antigen-specific CD4+ T cells had been expanded with viral peptide pools, which were used to stimulate PBMC. The authors isolated CD4+ T cells after approximately 9 days of culture. Sequencing used immunoSEQ multiplex PCR; TCRdb keeps in-frame clones, though not all of them. This table holds tens of thousands of clones, approximately 63% found once. Worth noting for this clone: Its target is unknown.

This receptor was identified in a human donor who received a COVID-19 vaccine. The sample was CD4+ T cells from PBMCs cultured with HCoV-229E spike peptides, taken before COVID-19 vaccination. The genes are TRBV15 and TRBJ2-5; 7 nucleotides line up with TRBD2. The CDR3 is CATSRAGVRETQYF. The CDR3 DNA sequence: TGTGCCACCAGCCGCGCGGGAGTGCGAGAGACCCAGTACTTC. Drawing the rest from reference TRBV15 and TRBJ2-5, the complete variable domain is DAMVIQNPRYQVTQFGKPVTLSCSQTLNHNVMYWYQQKSSQAPKLLFHYYDKDFNNEADTPDNFQSRRPNTSFCFLDIRSPGLGDTAMYLCATSRAGVRETQYFGPGTRLLVL.